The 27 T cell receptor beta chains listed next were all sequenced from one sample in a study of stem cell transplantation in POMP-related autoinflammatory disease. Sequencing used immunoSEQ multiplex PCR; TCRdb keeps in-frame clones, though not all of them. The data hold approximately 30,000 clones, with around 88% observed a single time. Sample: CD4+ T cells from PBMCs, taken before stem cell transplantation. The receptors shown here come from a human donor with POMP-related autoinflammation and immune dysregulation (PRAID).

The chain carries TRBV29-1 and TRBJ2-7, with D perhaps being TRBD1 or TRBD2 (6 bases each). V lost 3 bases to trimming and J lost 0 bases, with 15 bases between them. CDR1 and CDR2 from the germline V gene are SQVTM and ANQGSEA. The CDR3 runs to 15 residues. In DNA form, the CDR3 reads TGCAGCGTTGAGAAACAGGGAGGCGGCTCCTACGAGCAGTACTTC. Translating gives CSVEKQGGGSYEQYF.

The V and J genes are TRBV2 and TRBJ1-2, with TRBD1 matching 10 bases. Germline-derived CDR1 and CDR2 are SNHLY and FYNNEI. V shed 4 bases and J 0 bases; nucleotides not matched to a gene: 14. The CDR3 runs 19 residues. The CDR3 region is CASSALPTGTGATNYGYTF. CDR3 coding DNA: TGTGCCAGCAGTGCGCTTCCAACCGGGACAGGGGCGACTAACTATGGCTACACCTTC.

CDR3 region: CASSLVGLGEQFF. In nucleotides, the CDR3 is TGTGCCAGCAGCTTAGTGGGGTTAGGGGAGCAGTTCTTC. The V call is TRBV7-9, the J call TRBJ2-1; D is unresolved. The CDR3 totals 13 residues. V lost 1 base and J 10 bases, leaving 11 bases between the germline ends. Germline V gene data show CDR1 as SEHNR and CDR2 as FQNEAQ (reference sequence).

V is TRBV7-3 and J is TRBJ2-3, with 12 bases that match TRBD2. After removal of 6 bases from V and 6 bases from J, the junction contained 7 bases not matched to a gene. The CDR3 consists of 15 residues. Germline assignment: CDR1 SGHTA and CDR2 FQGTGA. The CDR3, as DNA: TGTGCCAGCAGTCGACTAGCGGGGGTGGAGGATACGCAGTATTTT. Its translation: CASSRLAGVEDTQYF.

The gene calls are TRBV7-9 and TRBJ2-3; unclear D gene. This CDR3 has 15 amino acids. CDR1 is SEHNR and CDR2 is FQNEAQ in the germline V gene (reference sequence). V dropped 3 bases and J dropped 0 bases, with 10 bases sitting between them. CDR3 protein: CASSLWRPSTDTQYF. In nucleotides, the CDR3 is TGTGCCAGCAGCTTGTGGCGGCCTAGCACAGATACGCAGTATTTT.

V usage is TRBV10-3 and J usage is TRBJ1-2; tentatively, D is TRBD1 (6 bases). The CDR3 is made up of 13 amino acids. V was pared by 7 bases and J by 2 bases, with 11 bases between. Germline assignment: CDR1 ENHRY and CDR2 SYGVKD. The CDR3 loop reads CAITQGNNYGYTF. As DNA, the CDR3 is TGTGCCATCACCCAGGGGAACAACTATGGCTACACCTTC.

The CDR3 here is CASSLVQGDEKLFF. In DNA, the CDR3 is TGCGCCAGCAGCTTGGTGCAGGGAGACGAAAAACTGTTTTTT. The chain uses TRBV5-1 and TRBJ1-4; the D gene is possibly TRBD1 (5 bases). The germline CDR1 and CDR2 sequences are SGHRS and YFSETQ. CDR3 length equals 14 residues. V lost 0 bases and J lost 8, with 11 bases in between.

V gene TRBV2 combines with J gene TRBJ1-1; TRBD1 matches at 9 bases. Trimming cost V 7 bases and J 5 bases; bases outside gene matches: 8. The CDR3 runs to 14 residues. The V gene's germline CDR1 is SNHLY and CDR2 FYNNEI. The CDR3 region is CASTSTGGRTEAFF. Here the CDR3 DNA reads TGTGCCAGCACCTCGACAGGGGGTCGGACTGAAGCTTTCTTT. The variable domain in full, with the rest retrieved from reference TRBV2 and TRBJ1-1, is EPEVTQTPSHQVTQMGQEVILRCVPISNHLYFYWYRQILGQKVEFLVSFYNNEISEKSEIFDDQFSVERPDGSNFTLKIRSTKLEDSAMYFCASTSTGGRTEAFFGQGTRLTVV.

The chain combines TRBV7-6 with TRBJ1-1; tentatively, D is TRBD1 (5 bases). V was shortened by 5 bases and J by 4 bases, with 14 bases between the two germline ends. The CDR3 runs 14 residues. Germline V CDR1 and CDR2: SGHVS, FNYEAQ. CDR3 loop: CASSHSGTVTEAFF. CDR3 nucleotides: TGTGCCAGCAGCCACAGTGGGACGGTCACTGAAGCTTTCTTT.

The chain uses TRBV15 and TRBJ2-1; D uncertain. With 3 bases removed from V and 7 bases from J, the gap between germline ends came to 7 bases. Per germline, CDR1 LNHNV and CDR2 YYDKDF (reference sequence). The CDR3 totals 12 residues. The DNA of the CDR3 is TGTGCCACCAGCAGTTTCACGAATGAGCAGTTCTTC. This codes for CATSSFTNEQFF.

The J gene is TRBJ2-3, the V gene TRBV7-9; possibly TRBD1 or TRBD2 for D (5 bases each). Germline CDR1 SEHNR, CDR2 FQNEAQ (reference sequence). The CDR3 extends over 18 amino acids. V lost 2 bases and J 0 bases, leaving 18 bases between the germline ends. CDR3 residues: CASSLLLTLRGSTDTQYF. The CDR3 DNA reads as TGTGCCAGCAGCTTATTACTCACATTGAGGGGCAGCACAGATACGCAGTATTTT. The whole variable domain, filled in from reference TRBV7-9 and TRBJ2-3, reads DTGVSQNPRHKITKRGQNVTFRCDPISEHNRLYWYRQTLGQGPEFLTYFQNEAQLEKSRLLSDRFSAERPKGSFSTLEIQRTEQGDSAMYLCASSLLLTLRGSTDTQYFGPGTRLTVL.

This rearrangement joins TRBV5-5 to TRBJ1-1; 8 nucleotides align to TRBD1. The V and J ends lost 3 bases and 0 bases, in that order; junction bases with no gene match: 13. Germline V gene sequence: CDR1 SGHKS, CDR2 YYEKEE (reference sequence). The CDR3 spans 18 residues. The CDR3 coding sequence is TGTGCCAGCAGCTCCGACCCCAGGGGGCAAACCATGAACACTGAAGCTTTCTTT. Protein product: CASSSDPRGQTMNTEAFF.

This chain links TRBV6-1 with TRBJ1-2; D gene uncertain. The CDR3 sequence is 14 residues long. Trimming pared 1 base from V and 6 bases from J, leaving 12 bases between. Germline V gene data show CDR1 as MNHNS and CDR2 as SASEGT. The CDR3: CASSEGNGANGYTF. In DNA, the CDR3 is TGTGCCAGCAGTGAAGGTAACGGAGCCAATGGCTACACCTTC.

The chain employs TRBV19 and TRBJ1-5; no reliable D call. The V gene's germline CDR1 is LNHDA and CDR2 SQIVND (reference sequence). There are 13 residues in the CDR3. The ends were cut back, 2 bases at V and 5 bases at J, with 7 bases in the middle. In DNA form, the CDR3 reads TGTGCCAGTAGTATAACAGCTCATCAGCCCCAGCATTTT. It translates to CASSITAHQPQHF. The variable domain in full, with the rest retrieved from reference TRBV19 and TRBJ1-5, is DGGITQSPKYLFRKEGQNVTLSCEQNLNHDAMYWYRQDPGQGLRLIYYSQIVNDFQKGDIAEGYSVSREKKESFPLTVTSAQKNPTAFYLCASSITAHQPQHFGDGTRLSIL.

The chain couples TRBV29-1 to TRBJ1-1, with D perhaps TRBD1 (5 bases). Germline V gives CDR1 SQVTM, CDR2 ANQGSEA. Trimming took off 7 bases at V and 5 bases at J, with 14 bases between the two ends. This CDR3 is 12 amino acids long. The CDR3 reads CSAQIGTTEAFF. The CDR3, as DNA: TGCAGCGCCCAAATTGGGACTACTGAAGCTTTCTTT. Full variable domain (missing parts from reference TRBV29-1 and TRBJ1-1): SAVISQKPSRDICQRGTSLTIQCQVDSQVTMMFWYRQQPGQSLTLIATANQGSEATYESGFVIDKFPISRPNLTFSTLTVSNMSPEDSSIYLCSAQIGTTEAFFGQGTRLTVV.

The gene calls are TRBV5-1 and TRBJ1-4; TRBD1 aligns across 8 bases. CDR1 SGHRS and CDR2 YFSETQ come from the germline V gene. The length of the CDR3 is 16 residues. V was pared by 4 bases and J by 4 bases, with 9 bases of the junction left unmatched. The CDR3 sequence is CASSPTRTGHNEKLFF. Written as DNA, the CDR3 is TGCGCCAGCAGCCCTACTCGGACAGGGCATAATGAAAAACTGTTTTTT.

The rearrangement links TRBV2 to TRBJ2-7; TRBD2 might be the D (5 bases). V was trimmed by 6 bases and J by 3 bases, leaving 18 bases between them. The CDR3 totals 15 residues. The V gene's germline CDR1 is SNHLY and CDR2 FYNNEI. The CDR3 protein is CASSLMGRNLYEQYF. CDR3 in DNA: TGTGCCAGCAGCCTAATGGGGAGAAATCTCTACGAGCAGTACTTC. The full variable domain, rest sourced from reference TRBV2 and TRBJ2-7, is EPEVTQTPSHQVTQMGQEVILRCVPISNHLYFYWYRQILGQKVEFLVSFYNNEISEKSEIFDDQFSVERPDGSNFTLKIRSTKLEDSAMYFCASSLMGRNLYEQYFGPGTRLTVT.

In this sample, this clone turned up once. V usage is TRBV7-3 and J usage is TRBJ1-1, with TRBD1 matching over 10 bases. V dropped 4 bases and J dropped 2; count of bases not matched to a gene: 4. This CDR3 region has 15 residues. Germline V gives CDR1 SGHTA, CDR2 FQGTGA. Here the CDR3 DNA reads TGTGCCAGCAGCTCGACAGGGGGCCTTAACACTGAAGCTTTCTTT. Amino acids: CASSSTGGLNTEAFF.

The CDR3 here is CASSPRRSSGELFF. The DNA for the CDR3 is TGTGCCAGCAGCCCCCGGAGGAGTTCCGGGGAGCTGTTTTTT. The genes are TRBV7-7 and TRBJ2-2; weak D call: TRBD2 (5 bases). Germline V gene sequence: CDR1 SSHAT, CDR2 FNYEAQ (reference sequence). V was clipped by 5 bases and J by 6 bases, with 13 bases between them. The CDR3 runs to 14 residues.

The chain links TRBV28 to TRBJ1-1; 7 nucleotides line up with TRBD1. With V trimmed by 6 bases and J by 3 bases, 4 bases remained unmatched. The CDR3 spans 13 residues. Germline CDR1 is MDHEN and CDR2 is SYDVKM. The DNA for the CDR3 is TGTGCCAGCAGAGTTACAGGGGACACTGAAGCTTTCTTT. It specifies CASRVTGDTEAFF.

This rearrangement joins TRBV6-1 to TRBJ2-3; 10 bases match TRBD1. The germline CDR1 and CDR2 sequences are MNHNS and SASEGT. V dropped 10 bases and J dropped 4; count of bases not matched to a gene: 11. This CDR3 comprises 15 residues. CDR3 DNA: TGTGCCATCAAAGGGGGACAGGGGACCGCAGATACGCAGTATTTT. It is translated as CAIKGGQGTADTQYF.

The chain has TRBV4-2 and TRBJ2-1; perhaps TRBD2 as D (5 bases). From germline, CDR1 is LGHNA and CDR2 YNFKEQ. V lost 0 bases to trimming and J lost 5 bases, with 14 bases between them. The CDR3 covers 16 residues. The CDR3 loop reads CASSQERVARNNEQFF. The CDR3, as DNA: TGTGCCAGCAGCCAAGAACGAGTAGCGAGGAACAATGAGCAGTTCTTC.

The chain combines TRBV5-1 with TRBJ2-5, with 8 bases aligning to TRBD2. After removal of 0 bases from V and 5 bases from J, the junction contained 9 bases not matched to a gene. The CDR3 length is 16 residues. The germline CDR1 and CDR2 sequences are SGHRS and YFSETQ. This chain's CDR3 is CASSLVTSGRSETQYF. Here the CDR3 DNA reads TGCGCCAGCAGCTTGGTAACTAGCGGAAGATCCGAGACCCAGTACTTC.

CDR3 sequence reads: CAISEPQGAQGNQPQHF. CDR3 nucleotides: TGTGCCATCAGTGAGCCACAGGGGGCGCAAGGCAATCAGCCCCAGCATTTT. The chain carries TRBV10-3 and TRBJ1-5; 9 positions agree with TRBD1. Germline V gene data show CDR1 as ENHRY and CDR2 as SYGVKD. The CDR3 loop spans 17 amino acids. With 2 bases clipped from V and 2 bases from J, the junction kept 7 bases outside the gene matches.

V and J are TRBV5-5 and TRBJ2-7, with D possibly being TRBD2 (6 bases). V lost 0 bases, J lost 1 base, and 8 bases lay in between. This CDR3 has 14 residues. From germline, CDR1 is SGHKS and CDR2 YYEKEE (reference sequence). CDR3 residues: CASSLVGTSYEQYF. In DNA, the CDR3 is TGTGCCAGCAGCTTGGTTGGGACTTCCTACGAGCAGTACTTC. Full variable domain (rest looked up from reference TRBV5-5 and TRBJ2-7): DAGVTQSPTHLIKTRGQQVTLRCSPISGHKSVSWYQQVLGQGPQFIFQYYEKEERGRGNFPDRFSARQFPNYSSELNVNALLLGDSALYLCASSLVGTSYEQYFGPGTRLTVT.

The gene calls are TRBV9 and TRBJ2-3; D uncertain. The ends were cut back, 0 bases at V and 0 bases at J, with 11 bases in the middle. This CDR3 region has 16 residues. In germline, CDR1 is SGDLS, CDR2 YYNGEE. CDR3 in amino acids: CASSVAGTSSTDTQYF. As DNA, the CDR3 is TGTGCCAGCAGCGTAGCGGGTACGTCTAGCACAGATACGCAGTATTTT.

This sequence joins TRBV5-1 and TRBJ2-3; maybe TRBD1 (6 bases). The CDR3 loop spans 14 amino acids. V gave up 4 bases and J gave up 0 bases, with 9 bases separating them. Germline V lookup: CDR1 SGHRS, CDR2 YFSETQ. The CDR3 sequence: CASSVGTSTDTQYF. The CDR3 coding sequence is TGCGCCAGCAGCGTAGGGACAAGCACAGATACGCAGTATTTT.